The 2 T cell receptor beta chains listed next were all sequenced from one sample in a study of cytomegalovirus exposure and HLA in healthy donors. The PCR made use of 60 Vbeta and 13 Jbeta primers. This table comes from immunoSEQ multiplex PCR, and its TCRdb copy is limited to in-frame clones, with some not included. The sample contains 170,000 or so clones, over 70% of which appear only once. Sequenced sample: PBMCs. The receptors come from a woman aged 45-60 years in good health and CMV-seropositive.

The CDR3 loop reads CASSLTGDTEAFF. DNA of the CDR3: TGTGCCAGCAGTTTGACAGGGGACACTGAAGCTTTCTTT. The chain has TRBV27 and TRBJ1-1; 8 bases match TRBD1. Germline trimming cut 3 bases from V and 3 bases from J; bases unmatched to any gene: 0. Germline CDR1 is MNHEY and CDR2 is SMNVEV (reference sequence). The CDR3 spans 13 residues.

This clone has a single count. The chain carries TRBV28 and TRBJ2-5, with TRBD2 matching 10 bases. The CDR3 is made up of 13 amino acids. With V trimmed by 10 bases and J by 2 bases, 4 bases remained unmatched. Germline V gene sequence: CDR1 MDHEN, CDR2 SYDVKM. CDR3 sequence: CATMTSGQETQYF. The DNA for the CDR3 is TGTGCCACTATGACTAGCGGGCAAGAGACCCAGTACTTC.